The clone carrying this T cell receptor beta chain occurred a few times. Its antigen remains unknown. The second PCR ran roughly 6 to 11 cycles with a sample-barcoded 5' primer and J-beta primers. The template-switch adaptor was a 5' adaptor with 12 random nucleotides. It tagged each cDNA molecule. A minimum of 3 million CDR3-containing paired-end reads was obtained for each sample. MiXCR, run by TCRdb on the 5' RACE reads, gives a single entry per CDR3 protein. The data show 1.5 million to 2 million distinct CDR3 sequences, 30% to 40% seen once. The sample comes from a study of blood T cells in healthy people across ages. This CDR3 region has 17 residues. Germline CDR1 reads MNHEY; CDR2 reads SVGEGT. V shed 7 bases and J 0 bases; nucleotides not matched to a gene: 13. Study findings and constraints: Versus aged donors, long-lived donors had higher diversity and more naive CD4+ cells.

The gene calls are TRBV6-2 or TRBV6-3 and TRBJ2-7, with TRBD2 identical over 9 bases. The sequencing sample was made of blood. The clonotype comes from a human donor in good health. CDR3 residues: CASIGIAGAILSYEQYF. The DNA of the CDR3 is TGTGCCAGCATAGGGATAGCGGGGGCCATCCTCTCCTACGAGCAGTACTTC.